The clone carrying this T cell receptor (beta chain) was counted between two and nine times. This CDR3 has 15 residues. The data belong to a study of blood T cell repertoires in COVID-19. Overall study: Material from acute and convalescent COVID-19 was sourced from the United States, Italy and Spain. Sources were T cells, B-cell-depleted T cells, or PBMCs; the material itself was cDNA or gDNA.

Sequencing was performed with immunoSEQ multiplex PCR; in TCRdb, only in-frame clones are kept and a portion is missing. The repertoire includes more than 90,000 clones, roughly 90% of them detected once, and roughly 8.2% sits in the top ten. The sequenced sample was peripheral blood. This sequence was found in a human donor in a cohort sampled during active COVID-19. The chain recombines TRBV21-1 with TRBJ2-2; TRBD2 was called by the table and not checked on the DNA. TRBV21-1 is designated a pseudogene. CDR3 in DNA: TGTGCCGTCCGGCGGGGCCCCTCTGGGGGCGGGGAGCTGTTTTTT. Translation gives CAVRRGPSGGGELFF.